The 5 T cell receptor beta chains below were found in one sample sequenced in a study of post-analysis software for immune sequencing data. Unique molecular identifiers were present in the TCR beta cDNA libraries. TCRdb re-called the PCR reads with MiXCR, one entry per CDR3 protein. The table includes hundreds of thousands of distinct CDR3 sequences, around 60% detected once. These receptors' antigens are unknown. Study outcomes and limitations: TRBV5-6, TRBV5-1 and TRBV20-1 were among 4 or 5 TRBV segments more frequent in patients than controls.

Sequences were obtained from blood. The source is a girl aged 2 to 9 with multiple sclerosis.

The J gene is TRBJ2-3, the V gene TRBV10-3; D is undetermined. V lost 8 bases, J lost 1 base, and 13 bases lay in between. The CDR3 has 14 residues. The germline gives CDR1 ENHRY, CDR2 SYGVKD. CDR3 nucleotides: TGTGCCATCGCCGGCGGTGGTGGCACAGATACGCAGTATTTT. It specifies CAIAGGGGTDTQYF.

V usage is TRBV25-1 and J usage is TRBJ2-1; D not resolved. V lost 4 bases to trimming and J lost 9 bases, with 13 bases between them. Germline V lookup: CDR1 MGHDK, CDR2 SYGVNS. The CDR3 has 13 amino acids. CDR3 amino acids: CASSANKLAEQFF. CDR3 DNA: TGTGCCAGCAGTGCCAATAAGTTGGCTGAGCAGTTCTTC. The full variable domain, in which reference TRBV25-1 and TRBJ2-1 provide the parts outside the CDR3, is EADIYQTPRYLVIGTGKKITLECSQTMGHDKMYWYQQDPGMELHLIHYSYGVNSTEKGDLSSESTVSRIRTEHFPLTLESARPSHTSQYLCASSANKLAEQFFGPGTRLTVL.

This clonotype has a single count. One end of the junction is discordant with germline, which a read error may explain. The genes are TRBV4-2 and TRBJ1-4; D uncertain. There are 16 residues in the CDR3. Germline V CDR1 and CDR2: LGHNA, YNFKEQ. The CDR3 loop is CASSQDGNSLREKRFF. The DNA for the CDR3 is TGTGCCAGCAGCCAAGACGGGAACAGTCTGCGGGAAAAACGGTTTTTT.

This chain connects TRBV24-1 to TRBJ2-1; the D gene could be TRBD1 or TRBD2 (5 bases each). With 5 bases removed from V and 0 bases from J, the gap between germline ends came to 13 bases. Germline values: CDR1 KGHDR, CDR2 SFDVKD. The CDR3 has 16 amino acids. The CDR3 is CATSALGGNSYNEQFF. The CDR3 DNA reads as TGTGCCACCAGTGCCCTTGGGGGTAACTCCTACAATGAGCAGTTCTTC.

Here the CDR3 DNA reads TGTGCCAGCAGCGCCGGACTAGAAGGGATTCAGTACTTC. Its translation is CASSAGLEGIQYF. The J gene is TRBJ2-5, the V gene TRBV11-2, with 7 nucleotides matching TRBD2. Germline V CDR1 and CDR2: SGHAT, FQNNGV. V shed 5 bases and J 11 bases; nucleotides not matched to a gene: 11. The CDR3 has 13 amino acids.